This T cell receptor beta chain stems from a study of T cells after yellow fever vaccination. Each CDR3 protein gets one entry after TCRdb re-called the 5' RACE reads with MiXCR. The sample lists under 550,000 distinct CDR3 sequences, around a fifth occurring once. This clonotype was detected only a few times. Its antigen is still unknown. The study, taken as a whole, reports: Any FACS-sorted repertoire could hold abundant clonotypes that contaminate it from the bulk population.

CDR1 is KGHDR and CDR2 is SFDVKD in the germline V gene. The CDR3 loop spans 12 amino acids. V lost 5 bases, J lost 3 bases, and 5 bases lay in between. This material consisted of PBMCs, taken around 3 weeks after the first yellow fever vaccination. The chain links TRBV24-1 to TRBJ2-3; D tentatively fits TRBD1 or TRBD2 (5 bases each). This receptor was taken from a man between 18 and 29 years old who received the YFV17D yellow fever vaccine. The CDR3 sequence: CATSGGTDTQYF. For the CDR3, the DNA is TGTGCCACCAGTGGGGGGACAGATACGCAGTATTTT.